One sample yielded the 19 T cell receptor beta chains listed below, sequenced in a study of PD-1 and CTLA-4 blockade in melanoma. The table came from immunoSEQ multiplex PCR; TCRdb's copy has only in-frame clones and leaves some out. The sample has 7,000 to 8,000 clones, under 90% seen once. The specimen was CD8+ T cells from peripheral blood, collected before anti-PD-1 treatment. The source is a human donor with melanoma.

The chain has TRBV2 and TRBJ1-5; D is perhaps TRBD1 (5 bases). CDR1 and CDR2 from the germline V gene are SNHLY and FYNNEI. This CDR3 is built from 13 residues. Trimming took 4 bases from V and 9 from J, leaving 13 bases between them. The CDR3 sequence is CASSGEGPRPQHF. Written as DNA, the CDR3 is TGTGCCAGCAGTGGGGAGGGGCCGAGGCCCCAGCATTTT.

The chain is built from TRBV30 and TRBJ2-7, with D tentatively TRBD1 (5 bases). This CDR3 spans 12 amino acids. V lost 1 base and J 2 bases, leaving 6 bases between the germline ends. The germline V gene encodes CDR1 GTSNPN and CDR2 SVGIG (reference sequence). CDR3 residues: CAWSEGTYEQYF. The CDR3 coding sequence is TGTGCCTGGAGTGAGGGGACCTACGAGCAGTACTTC.

A few counts support this clone. The V call is TRBV11-3, the J call TRBJ2-7, with no clear D. This CDR3 has 13 residues. Trimming removed 1 base from V and 2 bases from J, with 6 bases in between. From germline, CDR1 is SGHNT and CDR2 YENEEA. The CDR3 protein is CASSLGETYEQYF. CDR3 coding DNA: TGTGCCAGCAGCTTAGGGGAAACCTACGAGCAGTACTTC. Looking up the rest from reference TRBV11-3 and TRBJ2-7 gives the full variable domain: EAGVVQSPRYKIIEKKQPVAFWCNPISGHNTLYWYLQNLGQGPELLIRYENEEAVDDSQLPKDRFSAERLKGVDSTLKIQPAELGDSAVYLCASSLGETYEQYFGPGTRLTVT.

The chain links TRBV5-6 to TRBJ2-7; D remains ambiguous. This CDR3 spans 16 amino acids. V lost 1 base, J lost 0 bases, and 14 bases lay in between. Germline lookup yields CDR1 SGHDT and CDR2 YYEEEE. The CDR3 DNA follows: TGTGCCAGCAGCTTGAACGGCGGCAGAGACTCCTACGAGCAGTACTTC. Translated, it gives CASSLNGGRDSYEQYF.

This sequence joins TRBV5-1 and TRBJ2-3, with no clear D. The CDR3 has 16 amino acids. Germline lookup yields CDR1 SGHRS and CDR2 YFSETQ. Trimming took off 0 bases at V and 0 bases at J, with 11 bases between the two ends. The CDR3 sequence: CASSLVGGSSTDTQYF. CDR3 nucleotides: TGCGCCAGCAGCTTGGTAGGCGGTTCTAGCACAGATACGCAGTATTTT.

This chain links TRBV5-1 with TRBJ2-1; no firm D call. Trimming took 0 bases from V and 4 from J, leaving 8 bases between them. The CDR3 is made up of 14 amino acids. Germline loops: CDR1 SGHRS, CDR2 YFSETQ. The CDR3 spells CASSLAEIYNEQFF. Written as DNA, the CDR3 is TGCGCCAGCAGCTTGGCCGAAATTTACAATGAGCAGTTCTTC.

The J gene is TRBJ2-1, the V gene TRBV6-1, with 7 bases identical to TRBD2. The V segment lost 1 base and the J segment 4 bases; nucleotides outside the gene matches: 7. The CDR3 contains 16 residues. Germline CDR1 is MNHNS and CDR2 is SASEGT. CDR3 in amino acids: CASSEVWEGPYNEQFF. The CDR3 nucleotides read TGTGCCAGCAGTGAAGTGTGGGAGGGCCCGTACAATGAGCAGTTCTTC.

The rearrangement uses TRBV19 and TRBJ1-1; tentative D call: TRBD1 (5 bases). The V end was cut by 3 bases, the J end by 4 bases, with 18 bases between. Germline-derived CDR1 and CDR2 are LNHDA and SQIVND (reference sequence). The CDR3 has 16 residues. In DNA form, the CDR3 reads TGTGCCAGTAGTATCGGAGGGCAGGGAAGAGGCACTGAAGCTTTCTTT. Residues: CASSIGGQGRGTEAFF.

A remark on this clone: Other DNA sequences within the sample encode an identical CDR3. The CDR3 protein is CASKGGGGNQPQHF. The CDR3 nucleotides are TGTGCCAGTAAAGGGGGCGGTGGCAATCAGCCCCAGCATTTT. This chain joins TRBV19 and TRBJ1-5; TRBD1 matches at 7 bases. This CDR3 comprises 14 residues. CDR1 is LNHDA and CDR2 is SQIVND in the germline V gene (reference sequence). The J segment lost 2 bases and the V segment lost 7 bases, leaving 5 bases of the junction unmatched.

J is TRBJ1-5 and V is TRBV5-6; D remains ambiguous. V lost 4 bases and J 1 base, leaving 9 bases between the germline ends. In germline, CDR1 is SGHDT, CDR2 YYEEEE. This CDR3 has 14 residues. DNA for the CDR3: TGTGCCAGCAGCGCGCTAACGAGCAATCAGCCCCAGCATTTT. Residues: CASSALTSNQPQHF.

Judged by abundance, this clone is large. The chain is built from TRBV19 and TRBJ1-1; D is uncertain. The CDR3 runs 13 residues. Germline V lookup: CDR1 LNHDA, CDR2 SQIVND (reference sequence). V dropped 3 bases and J dropped 0 bases, with 5 bases sitting between them. CDR3 loop: CASSITLNTEAFF. The CDR3 DNA sequence: TGTGCCAGTAGTATCACTCTGAACACTGAAGCTTTCTTT.

The chain combines TRBV7-2 with TRBJ1-1; D gene ambiguous. Trimming removed 3 bases at V and 6 bases at J, with 5 bases between. Looked up from germline, CDR1 is SGHTA and CDR2 is FQGNSA. The CDR3 length is 11 residues. CDR3 in DNA: TGTGCCAGCAGCTTTTTTCCTGAAGCTTTCTTT. The encoded protein is CASSFFPEAFF.

The chain is built from TRBV4-3 and TRBJ1-2; no reliable D call. V was clipped by 0 bases and J by 4 bases, with 12 bases between them. This CDR3 is built from 15 residues. Germline V lookup: CDR1 LGHNA, CDR2 YSLEER. The CDR3 loop is CASSQDRTEGYGYTF. The CDR3 DNA follows: TGCGCCAGCAGCCAAGATCGGACTGAAGGCTATGGCTACACCTTC.

The rearrangement uses TRBV11-2 and TRBJ1-2; tentative D call: TRBD1 (5 bases). V was clipped by 1 base and J by 5 bases, with 11 bases between them. The CDR3 has 14 amino acids. CDR1 is SGHAT and CDR2 is FQNNGV in the germline V gene. CDR3 sequence: CASSLGGYGYGYTF. The CDR3 nucleotides read TGTGCCAGCAGCTTAGGGGGGTACGGGTATGGCTACACCTTC.

V gene TRBV5-4 combines with J gene TRBJ2-7, with TRBD1 identical over 8 bases. The trim removed 4 bases at V and 5 bases at J, leaving 8 bases unmatched. Germline CDR1 reads SGHNT; CDR2 reads YYREEE (reference sequence). This CDR3 is 14 amino acids long. As DNA, the CDR3 is TGTGCCAGCAGCCCCGGACAGGGTTTCAACGAGCAGTACTTC. Protein sequence: CASSPGQGFNEQYF. Looking up the rest from reference TRBV5-4 and TRBJ2-7 gives the full variable domain: ETGVTQSPTHLIKTRGQQVTLRCSSQSGHNTVSWYQQALGQGPQFIFQYYREEENGRGNFPPRFSGLQFPNYSSELNVNALELDDSALYLCASSPGQGFNEQYFGPGTRLTVT.

The chain uses TRBV27 and TRBJ2-3; D might be TRBD2 (5 bases). The CDR3 length is 13 residues. Trimming pared 5 bases from V and 2 bases from J, leaving 8 bases between. The germline gives CDR1 MNHEY, CDR2 SMNVEV (reference sequence). The CDR3 is CASSPGLTDTQYF. The CDR3 DNA sequence: TGTGCCAGCAGTCCAGGACTCACAGATACGCAGTATTTT.

The J gene is TRBJ2-1, the V gene TRBV11-2; either TRBD1 or TRBD2 may supply D (6 bases each). CDR3 size: 13 residues. The germline CDR1 and CDR2 sequences are SGHAT and FQNNGV. V shed 2 bases and J shed 7 bases, with 9 bases lying between them. CDR3 loop: CASSLRGRNEQFF. The CDR3 region has the DNA TGTGCCAGCAGCTTAAGGGGGAGGAATGAGCAGTTCTTC.

The genes are TRBV27 and TRBJ2-7, with TRBD1 identical over 8 bases. Trimming at V came to 4 bases and at J to 3 bases, leaving 8 bases not matched to a gene. The germline gives CDR1 MNHEY, CDR2 SMNVEV (reference sequence). The CDR3 has 15 amino acids. The CDR3 DNA is TGTGCCAGCAGTTCCCCCTGGACAGGGAACTACGAGCAGTACTTC. Translated, it gives CASSSPWTGNYEQYF.

The V gene is TRBV6-5, the J gene TRBJ1-6; 8 bases match TRBD1. The CDR3 runs 15 residues. The V segment lost 0 bases and the J segment 5 bases; nucleotides outside the gene matches: 0. Germline CDR1 is MNHEY and CDR2 is SVGAGI. The chain's CDR3 is CASSYSTGDNSPLHF. CDR3 bases: TGTGCCAGCAGTTACTCGACAGGGGATAATTCACCCCTCCACTTT.